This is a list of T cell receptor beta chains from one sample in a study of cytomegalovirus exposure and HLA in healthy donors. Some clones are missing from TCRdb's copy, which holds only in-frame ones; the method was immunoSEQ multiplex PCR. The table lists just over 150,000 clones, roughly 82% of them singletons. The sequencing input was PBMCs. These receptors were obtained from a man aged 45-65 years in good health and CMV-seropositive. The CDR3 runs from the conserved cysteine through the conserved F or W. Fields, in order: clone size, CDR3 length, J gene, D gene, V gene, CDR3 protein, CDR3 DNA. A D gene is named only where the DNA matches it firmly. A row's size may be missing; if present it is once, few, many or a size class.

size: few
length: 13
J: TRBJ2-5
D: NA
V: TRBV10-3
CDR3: CAINEGEQETQYF
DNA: TGTGCCATCAACGAGGGAGAGCAAGAGACCCAGTACTTC

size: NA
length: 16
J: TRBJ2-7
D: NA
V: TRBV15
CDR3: CATSSIGQYPSYEQYF
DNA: TGTGCCACCAGCAGTATTGGACAGTACCCCTCCTACGAGCAGTACTTC

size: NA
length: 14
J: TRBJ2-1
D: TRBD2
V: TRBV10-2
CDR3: CASSGLAGAGEQFF
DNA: TGCGCCAGCAGTGGGCTAGCGGGGGCGGGTGAGCAGTTCTTC

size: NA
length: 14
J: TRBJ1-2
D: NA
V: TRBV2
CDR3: CASTYTGIEYGYTF
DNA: TGTGCCAGCACTTACACCGGGATTGAGTATGGCTACACCTTC

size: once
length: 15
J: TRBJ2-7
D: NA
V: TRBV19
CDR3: CASSDSGAYSYEQYF
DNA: TGTGCCAGTAGTGATTCAGGGGCCTACTCCTACGAGCAGTACTTC

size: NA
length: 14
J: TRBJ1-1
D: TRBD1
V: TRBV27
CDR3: CASKVQGINTEAFF
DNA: TGTGCCAGCAAGGTACAGGGGATCAACACTGAAGCTTTCTTT

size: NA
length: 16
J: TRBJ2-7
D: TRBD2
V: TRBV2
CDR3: CASSKAIAGSSYEQYF
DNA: TGTGCCAGCAGTAAAGCCATAGCGGGGTCCTCCTACGAGCAGTACTTC

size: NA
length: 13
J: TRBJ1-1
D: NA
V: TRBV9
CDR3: CASSVDSGTEAFF
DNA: TGTGCCAGCAGCGTAGACAGCGGAACTGAAGCTTTCTTT

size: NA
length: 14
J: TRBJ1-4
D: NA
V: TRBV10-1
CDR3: CASSTGASNEKLFF
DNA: TGCGCCAGCAGTACAGGAGCTTCCAATGAAAAACTGTTTTTT

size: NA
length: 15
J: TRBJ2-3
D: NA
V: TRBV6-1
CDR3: CASGASASSTDTQYF
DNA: TGTGCCAGCGGTGCTAGCGCGTCTAGCACAGATACGCAGTATTTT

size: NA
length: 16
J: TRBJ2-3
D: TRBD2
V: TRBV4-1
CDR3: CASSLRSSGRPDTQYF
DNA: TGCGCCAGCAGCCTTAGGTCTAGCGGGAGGCCAGATACGCAGTATTTT

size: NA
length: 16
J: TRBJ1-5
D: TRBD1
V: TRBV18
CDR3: CASSMGGQGARQPQHF
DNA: TGTGCCAGCTCCATGGGAGGACAGGGGGCACGTCAGCCCCAGCATTTT

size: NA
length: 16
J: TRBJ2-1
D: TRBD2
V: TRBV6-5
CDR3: CASSYSKIAGAYEQFF
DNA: TGTGCCAGCAGTTACTCTAAAATAGCGGGAGCATATGAGCAGTTCTTC

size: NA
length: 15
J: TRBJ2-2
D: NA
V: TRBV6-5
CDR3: CASSYLGTQTGELFF
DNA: TGTGCCAGCAGTTACCTCGGGACACAGACCGGGGAGCTGTTTTTT